Listed here are 2 T cell receptor beta chains from one sample, sequenced in a study of blood T cell repertoires in COVID-19. TCRdb's copy holds only in-frame clones and misses some; the assay was immunoSEQ multiplex PCR. Of 250,000 to 300,000 clones in the sample, approximately 87% are singletons; the top ten hold approximately 12%. Sequencing input: peripheral blood. Receptor source: a woman under 40 with COVID-19, enrolled during active disease.

The chain combines TRBV5-5 with TRBJ2-1, with D possibly matching TRBD2 (6 bases). The CDR3 consists of 14 residues. Deletions cut 10 bases from V and 0 bases from J, with 14 bases between. CDR1 is SGHKS and CDR2 is YYEKEE in the germline V gene (reference sequence). CDR3 sequence (DNA): TGTGCCTCGGGGCGGGGCCGCTCCTACAATGAGCAGTTCTTC. Translated, it gives CASGRGRSYNEQFF. The whole variable domain, remainder taken from reference TRBV5-5 and TRBJ2-1, is DAGVTQSPTHLIKTRGQQVTLRCSPISGHKSVSWYQQVLGQGPQFIFQYYEKEERGRGNFPDRFSARQFPNYSSELNVNALLLGDSALYLCASGRGRSYNEQFFGPGTRLTVL.

The chain employs TRBV5-4 and TRBJ2-4; a possible D gene is TRBD1 (5 bases). Trimming removed 10 bases at V and 5 bases at J, with 19 bases between. Germline CDR1 is SGHNT and CDR2 is YYREEE (reference sequence). The CDR3 contains 14 residues. The CDR3 DNA reads TGTGCCGTCCAAGGAAAGGGGCGCCAAAACATTCAGTACTTC. Translating it yields CAVQGKGRQNIQYF. The whole variable domain, filled in from reference TRBV5-4 and TRBJ2-4, reads ETGVTQSPTHLIKTRGQQVTLRCSSQSGHNTVSWYQQALGQGPQFIFQYYREEENGRGNFPPRFSGLQFPNYSSELNVNALELDDSALYLCAVQGKGRQNIQYFGAGTRLSVL.